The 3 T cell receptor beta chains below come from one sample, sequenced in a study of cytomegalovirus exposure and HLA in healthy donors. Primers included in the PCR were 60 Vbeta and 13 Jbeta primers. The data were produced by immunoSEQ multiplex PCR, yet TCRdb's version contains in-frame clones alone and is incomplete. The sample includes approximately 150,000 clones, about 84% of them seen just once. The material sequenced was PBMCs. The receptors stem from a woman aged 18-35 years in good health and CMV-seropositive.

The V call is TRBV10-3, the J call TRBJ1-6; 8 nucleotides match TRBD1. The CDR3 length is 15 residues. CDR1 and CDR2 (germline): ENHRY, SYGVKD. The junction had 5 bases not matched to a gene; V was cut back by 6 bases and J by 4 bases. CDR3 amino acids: CAIRSTGGYNSPLHF. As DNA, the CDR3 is TGTGCCATCAGGAGTACAGGGGGATATAATTCACCCCTCCACTTT.

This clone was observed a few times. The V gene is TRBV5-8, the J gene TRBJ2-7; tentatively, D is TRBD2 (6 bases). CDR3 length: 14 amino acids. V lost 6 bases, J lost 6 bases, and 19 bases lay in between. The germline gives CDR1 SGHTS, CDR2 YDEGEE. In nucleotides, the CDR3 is TGTGCCAGCACCCTAGGAGGGTCCCTTCGCGAGCAGTACTTC. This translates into CASTLGGSLREQYF.

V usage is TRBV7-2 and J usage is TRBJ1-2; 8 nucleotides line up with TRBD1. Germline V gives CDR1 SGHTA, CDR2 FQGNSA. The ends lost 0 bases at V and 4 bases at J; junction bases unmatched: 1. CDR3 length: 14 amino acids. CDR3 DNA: TGTGCCAGCAGCTTAGCTGGGACAGGCTATGGCTACACCTTC. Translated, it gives CASSLAGTGYGYTF.